This TCR beta chain appears in the sequencing data of a study of blood T cell repertoires in COVID-19. Original methodology: The authors estimated nucleated cell counts from reference gene primer amplification. Profiled with immunoSEQ multiplex PCR; TCRdb holds only in-frame clones, not every one. D and trimming come from the DNA, and the V and J calls and clone size come from that table. The sample contains hundreds of thousands of clones, 80% to 90% of which appear only once. Participant age was roughly 18 to 95 years, and participants resided in fewer than 30 US areas. Allocation to cohorts depended on clinical history reported by the participants. In germline, CDR1 is MNHNY, CDR2 SVGAGI (reference sequence). The CDR3 has 17 amino acids. J was trimmed by 3 bases and V by 5 bases; bases with no gene match: 11.

Material: PBMCs or T cells enriched from blood (not recorded which). The chain combines TRBV6-6 with TRBJ2-7; 12 bases are shared with TRBD2. The origin of this receptor is a man aged 25-45 years who had recovered from COVID-19. CDR3 bases: TGTGCCAGCAGTCGACACACCCGACTAGCGGGAGACTACGAGCAGTACTTC. This translates into CASSRHTRLAGDYEQYF.